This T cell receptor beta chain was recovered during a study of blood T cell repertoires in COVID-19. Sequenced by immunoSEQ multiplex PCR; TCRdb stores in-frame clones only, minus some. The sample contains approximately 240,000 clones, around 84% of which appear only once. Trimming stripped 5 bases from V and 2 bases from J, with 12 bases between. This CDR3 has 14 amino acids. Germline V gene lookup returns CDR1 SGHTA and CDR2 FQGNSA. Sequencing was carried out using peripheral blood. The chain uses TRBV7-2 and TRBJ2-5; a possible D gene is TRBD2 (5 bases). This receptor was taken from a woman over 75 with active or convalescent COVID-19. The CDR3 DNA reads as TGTGCCAGCAGCCCTAGCTATTGGCAAGAGACCCAGTACTTC. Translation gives CASSPSYWQETQYF.